This is a list of T cell receptor beta chains from one sample in a study of blood T cell repertoires in COVID-19. Here immunoSEQ multiplex PCR was the method, and the copy in TCRdb shows in-frame clones only, minus some. The table lists tens of thousands of clones, 80% of them singletons, with roughly 15% in the top ten. Sample: peripheral blood. The receptor set was obtained from a human donor in a cohort sampled during active COVID-19. The CDR3 runs from the conserved cysteine through the conserved F or W. The D gene is left open where the match is weak. The listing skips clone size in some rows; elsewhere it reads once, few, many or a size class.

v_gene,j_gene,d_gene,abundance,CDR3nt,CDR3aa
TRBV7-8,TRBJ2-3,TRBD2,NA,TGTGCCAGCAGCTTGGCTAGCGGGGGGACAGACGGCACAGATACGCAGTATTTT,CASSLASGGTDGTDTQYF
TRBV6-6,TRBJ2-4,NA,NA,TGTGCCAGCAGTTACTCGACATCGGGGGTCCAAAACATTCAGTACTTC,CASSYSTSGVQNIQYF
TRBV9,TRBJ1-1,NA,NA,TGTGCCAGCAGCCCTTGGACAGCCGTTAGGGACACTGAAGCTTTCTTT,CASSPWTAVRDTEAFF
TRBV5-1,TRBJ1-3,TRBD1,NA,TGCGCCAGCAGCCCCGGGACAGATGGAAACACCATATATTTT,CASSPGTDGNTIYF
TRBV11-2,TRBJ1-1,NA,NA,TGTGCCAGCAGCTTATTTCGGGGGGGCACTGAAGCTTTCTTT,CASSLFRGGTEAFF
TRBV24-1,TRBJ2-3,TRBD1,NA,TGTGCCACCAGTGTCCCAGGACAGGGGCTGGGGGCGCAGTATTTT,CATSVPGQGLGAQYF
TRBV10-3,TRBJ1-5,NA,NA,TGTGCCATCAGTGAGGGGAGGGGACAGCCCCAGCATTTT,CAISEGRGQPQHF
TRBV28,TRBJ1-2,TRBD1,NA,TGTGCCAGCAGTCAGACAGGGTTGGGCTACACCTTC,CASSQTGLGYTF
TRBV2,TRBJ2-4,TRBD1,NA,TGTGCCAGCAGGACAGGGGGGGAGTACTTC,CASRTGGEYF
TRBV12-3/TRBV12-4,TRBJ1-2,TRBD1,NA,TGTGCCAGCAGTATCCAGGGGGCTCAAGGCACCTTC,CASSIQGAQGTF
TRBV7-2,TRBJ2-7,NA,NA,TGTGCCAGCGCCCAGACAGATCTTAGATGGGAGCAGTACTTC,CASAQTDLRWEQYF
TRBV15,TRBJ1-5,NA,NA,TGTGCCACCAGCAGAGATCGCGGCCTATATAGCAATCAGCCCCAGCATTTT,CATSRDRGLYSNQPQHF
TRBV28,TRBJ1-2,TRBD1,NA,TGTGCCAGCAGTTTTAACAGGGGATATGGCTACACCTTC,CASSFNRGYGYTF
TRBV9,TRBJ2-7,TRBD2,NA,TGTGCCAGCAGCGTAGAGGTTAGCGGGGCCTACGAGCAGTACTTC,CASSVEVSGAYEQYF
TRBV7-3,TRBJ1-1,NA,NA,TGTGCCAGCAGCTTAAGTGGGCAGTTGAACACTGAAGCTTTCTTT,CASSLSGQLNTEAFF
TRBV24-1,TRBJ1-1,NA,NA,TGTGCCACCAGTGACCAGAGCGGCGGGGCTGAAGCTTTCTTT,CATSDQSGGAEAFF
TRBV3-1/TRBV3-2,TRBJ1-4,NA,NA,TGTGCCAGCAGTCTCCAGGGAACTAATGAAAAACTGTTTTTT,CASSLQGTNEKLFF
TRBV19,TRBJ1-1,TRBD1,NA,TGTGCCAGTAGTATTTCGGGACAGGGGATTATGGCTTTCTTT,CASSISGQGIMAFF
TRBV27,TRBJ1-6,NA,NA,TGTGCCAGCAGTTTGGGGGGGGGCAGGGGAAATTCACCCCTCCACTTT,CASSLGGGRGNSPLHF
TRBV9,TRBJ2-5,NA,NA,TGTGCCAGCAGCCCTGGGGGGTTCCAAGAGACCCAGTACTTC,CASSPGGFQETQYF
TRBV6-2/TRBV6-3,TRBJ2-3,NA,once,TGTGCCAGCAGCGTTGGCAGAACAGATACGCAGTATTTT,CASSVGRTDTQYF
TRBV25-1,TRBJ1-6,NA,medium-sized,TGTGCCAGCAGTGCTACAGGGAATTCACCCCTCCACTTT,CASSATGNSPLHF
TRBV20-1,TRBJ1-3,TRBD1,NA,TGCAGTGCTGGTGGGACAGGGTCCCCCCTAAGTGGAAACACCATATATTTT,CSAGGTGSPLSGNTIYF
TRBV21-1,TRBJ1-5,NA,NA,TGTGCCAGCAGCACGAGCGGGACAGGGAGGGTTAGACAGCCCCAGCATTTT,CASSTSGTGRVRQPQHF
TRBV5-1,TRBJ1-4,NA,NA,TGCGCCAGCAGCATCGGAGACAGAACAACTAATGAAAAACTGTTTTTT,CASSIGDRTTNEKLFF
TRBV18,TRBJ2-7,TRBD1,NA,TGTGCCAGCTCACCTGGCGGGACAGGGCCCTACGAGCAGTACTTC,CASSPGGTGPYEQYF
TRBV4-2,TRBJ2-7,TRBD2,once,TGTGCCAGCAGCCGCCCGTCTAGCGGGGGGAACGAGCAGTACTTC,CASSRPSSGGNEQYF
TRBV2,TRBJ2-2,NA,NA,TGTGCCAGCAGTGAATGGGGGGGCACGAACACCGGGGAGCTGTTTTTT,CASSEWGGTNTGELFF
TRBV27,TRBJ2-1,TRBD2,NA,TGTGCCAGCAGTCCTAAGCAGCGGGAGTCCGGCAATGAGCAGTTCTTC,CASSPKQRESGNEQFF
TRBV19,TRBJ2-1,NA,NA,TGTGCCAGTAGCCGCGTGGAGGCCCAAGCCTACAATGAGCAGTTCTTC,CASSRVEAQAYNEQFF
TRBV6-5,TRBJ1-5,NA,NA,TGTGCCAGCAGTATTCAGGGAGGTCAGCCCCAGCATTTT,CASSIQGGQPQHF
TRBV18,TRBJ2-6,NA,once,TGTGCCAGCTCACCATCCAGCTCTGGGGCCAACGTCCTGACTTTC,CASSPSSSGANVLTF